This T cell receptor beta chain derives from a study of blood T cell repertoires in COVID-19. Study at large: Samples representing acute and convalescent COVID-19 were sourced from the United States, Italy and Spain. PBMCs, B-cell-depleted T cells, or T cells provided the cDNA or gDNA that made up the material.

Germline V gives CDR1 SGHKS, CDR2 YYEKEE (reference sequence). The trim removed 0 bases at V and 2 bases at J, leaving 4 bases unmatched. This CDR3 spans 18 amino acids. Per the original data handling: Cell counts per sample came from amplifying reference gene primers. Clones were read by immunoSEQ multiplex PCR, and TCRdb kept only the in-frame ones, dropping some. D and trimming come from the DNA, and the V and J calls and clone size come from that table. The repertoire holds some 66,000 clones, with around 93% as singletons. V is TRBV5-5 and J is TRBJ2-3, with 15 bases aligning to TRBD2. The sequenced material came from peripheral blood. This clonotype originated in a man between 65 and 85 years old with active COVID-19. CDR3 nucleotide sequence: TGTGCCAGCAGCTTGGACAGGACTAGCGGGGGGGCCACAGATACGCAGTATTTT. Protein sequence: CASSLDRTSGGATDTQYF.